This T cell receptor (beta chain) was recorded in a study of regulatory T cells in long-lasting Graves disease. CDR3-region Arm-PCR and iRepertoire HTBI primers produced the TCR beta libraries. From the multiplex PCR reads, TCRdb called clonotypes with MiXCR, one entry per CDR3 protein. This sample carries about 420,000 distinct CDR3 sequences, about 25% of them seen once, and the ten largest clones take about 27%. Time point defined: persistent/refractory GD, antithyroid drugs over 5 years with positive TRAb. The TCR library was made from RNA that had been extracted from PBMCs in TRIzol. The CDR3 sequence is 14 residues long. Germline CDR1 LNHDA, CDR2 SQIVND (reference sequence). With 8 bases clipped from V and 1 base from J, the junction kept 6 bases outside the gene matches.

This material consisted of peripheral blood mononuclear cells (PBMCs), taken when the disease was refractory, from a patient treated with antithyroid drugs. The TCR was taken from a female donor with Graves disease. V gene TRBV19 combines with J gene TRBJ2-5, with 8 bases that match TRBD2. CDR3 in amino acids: CASGTGGTQETQYF. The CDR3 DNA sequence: TGTGCCAGTGGCACGGGGGGGACCCAAGAGACCCAGTACTTC.